The 13 T cell receptor beta chains given below trace back to one sample, sequenced in a study of regulatory T cells in long-lasting Graves disease. TCR beta libraries were built with iRepertoire HTBI primers and Arm-PCR of CDR3 regions. TCRdb re-called the multiplex PCR reads through MiXCR, storing one row per CDR3 protein. The sample shows approximately 390,000 distinct CDR3 sequences, roughly 15% of them seen only once. The time point was: newly diagnosed GD, antithyroid drugs for less than 3 months. PBMC RNA served as the TCR library source. These data also featured in a second study, about T cells in Graves' hyperthyroidism and ophthalmopathy.

The sample here was peripheral blood mononuclear cells (PBMCs), taken at new diagnosis, from a patient treated with antithyroid drugs. These receptors were taken from a woman in her late teens or twenties with Graves disease.

This clonotype was picked up a small number of times. The rearrangement uses TRBV5-1 and TRBJ2-7; D gene unclear. In germline, CDR1 is SGHRS, CDR2 YFSETQ. Trimming took 1 base from V and 1 from J, leaving 9 bases between them. This CDR3 is built from 14 residues. The CDR3 is CASSLNPASYEQYF. Written as DNA, the CDR3 is TGCGCCAGCAGCTTGAATCCAGCATCCTACGAGCAGTACTTC. Filled out from reference TRBV5-1 and TRBJ2-7, the complete variable domain reads KAGVTQTPRYLIKTRGQQVTLSCSPISGHRSVSWYQQTPGQGLQFLFEYFSETQRNKGNFPGRFSGRQFSNSRSEMNVSTLELGDSALYLCASSLNPASYEQYFGPGTRLTVT.

At least ten counts were recorded for this clonotype. The chain employs TRBV9 and TRBJ1-2; perhaps TRBD1 as D (6 bases). V was cut by 3 bases and J by 4 bases, with 16 bases left in between. The CDR3 sequence is 15 residues long. Germline V gene lookup returns CDR1 SGDLS and CDR2 YYNGEE. The CDR3 loop reads CASSEQQGIGYGYTF. The CDR3 DNA is TGTGCCAGCAGCGAACAGCAGGGGATCGGCTATGGCTACACCTTC.

This clonotype was seen ten or more times. This chain links TRBV7-3 with TRBJ2-2, with TRBD2 matching 8 bases. V lost 5 bases and J lost 4; bases outside the gene matches: 6. Germline-derived CDR1 and CDR2 are SGHTA and FQGTGA. This CDR3 region has 15 residues. In DNA, the CDR3 is TGTGCCAGCAGCCGGACTAGCTCGCGCACCGGGGAGCTGTTTTTT. Its protein product is CASSRTSSRTGELFF.

In its sample, this clonotype was seen a few times. V usage is TRBV13 and J usage is TRBJ2-1; 8 nucleotides line up with TRBD1. The V and J ends lost 7 bases and 8 bases, in that order; junction bases with no gene match: 10. The length of the CDR3 is 14 residues. In germline, CDR1 is PRHDT, CDR2 FYEKMQ (reference sequence). The chain's CDR3 is CASTRTGMMDEQFF. In DNA form, the CDR3 reads TGTGCCAGCACCCGGACAGGGATGATGGATGAGCAGTTCTTC.

The J gene is TRBJ1-2, the V gene TRBV7-9, with 7 bases aligning to TRBD1. Germline V lookup: CDR1 SEHNR, CDR2 FQNEAQ (reference sequence). The V and J ends lost 3 bases and 4 bases, in that order; junction bases with no gene match: 5. The CDR3 has 14 amino acids. The CDR3 protein is CASSLQGQTYGYTF. CDR3 DNA: TGTGCCAGCAGCTTGCAGGGACAGACCTATGGCTACACCTTC.

This clonotype was counted a few times. CDR3 coding DNA: TGTGCCACCAGCAGATCTGTGTTTGGGGTAAGCGCTGAAGCTTTCTTT. Its protein is CATSRSVFGVSAEAFF. V usage is TRBV15 and J usage is TRBJ1-1; D gene unclear. V lost 2 bases, J lost 6 bases, and 19 bases lay in between. The CDR3 consists of 16 residues. CDR1 is LNHNV and CDR2 is YYDKDF in the germline V gene (reference sequence).

This clonotype was seen ten or more times. This CDR3 is CASSVRGYSNQPQHF. The CDR3 DNA follows: TGTGCCAGCAGTGTAAGGGGTTATAGCAATCAGCCCCAGCATTTT. The V and J genes are TRBV2 and TRBJ1-5; TRBD1 might be the D (5 bases). V was pared by 4 bases and J by 0 bases, with 10 bases between. Germline loops: CDR1 SNHLY, CDR2 FYNNEI. This CDR3 contains 15 residues.

The chain has TRBV19 and TRBJ2-3; D gene unclear. The length of the CDR3 is 13 residues. Germline CDR1 is LNHDA and CDR2 is SQIVND (reference sequence). With 4 bases removed from V and 4 bases from J, the gap between germline ends came to 9 bases. The chain's CDR3 is CASSTSPPDTQYF. CDR3 nucleotide sequence: TGTGCCAGTAGTACATCCCCACCAGATACGCAGTATTTT.

There are many counts of this clonotype. This sequence joins TRBV7-8 and TRBJ1-2; D ambiguous. Trimming shortened V by 4 bases and J by 0 bases, and 18 bases separated the two germline ends. The CDR3 runs to 17 residues. CDR1 SGHVS and CDR2 FQNEAQ come from the germline V gene. The DNA of the CDR3 is TGTGCCAGCAGCTCAAAAAGTCTCGTCCGAGCTAACTATGGCTACACCTTC. Encoded protein: CASSSKSLVRANYGYTF. Drawing the rest from reference TRBV7-8 and TRBJ1-2, the complete variable domain is GAGVSQSPRYKVAKRGQDVALRCDPISGHVSLFWYQQALGQGPEFLTYFQNEAQLDKSGLPSDRFFAERPEGSVSTLKIQRTQQEDSAVYLCASSSKSLVRANYGYTFGSGTRLTVV.

The V and J genes are TRBV27 and TRBJ1-6; D unresolved. The CDR3 sequence is 17 residues long. Trimming pared 5 bases from V and 0 bases from J, leaving 14 bases between. Germline lookup yields CDR1 MNHEY and CDR2 SMNVEV (reference sequence). The CDR3 spells CASSIHSQSSYNSPLHF. The CDR3 DNA reads TGTGCCAGCAGTATTCACAGCCAGAGCTCCTATAATTCACCCCTCCACTTT.

This clonotype was picked up many times. V gene TRBV5-1 combines with J gene TRBJ1-5, with D uncertain. The CDR3 contains 15 residues. The ends were cut back, 0 bases at V and 9 bases at J, with 16 bases in the middle. CDR1 is SGHRS and CDR2 is YFSETQ in the germline V gene. CDR3 loop: CASSLESGTHGPQHF. As DNA, the CDR3 is TGCGCCAGCAGCTTGGAATCAGGCACCCATGGGCCCCAGCATTTT.

Concerning this clonotype: The CDR3 does not end in the conserved phenylalanine or tryptophan, so this is likely a read error. This rearrangement joins TRBV29-1 to TRBJ1-1, with D hard to call. This CDR3 spans 10 amino acids. Germline V gene sequence: CDR1 SQVTM, CDR2 ANQGSEA. V was clipped by 7 bases and J by 4 bases, with 7 bases between them. CDR3 coding DNA: TGCAGCGCTGGTTCCACTGAAGCTTTCCTT. The encoded protein is CSAGSTEAFL.

Turning to this clonotype: A far more abundant clone sits one base away, making this likely a read error. This chain links TRBV6-2 or TRBV6-3 with TRBJ1-1; TRBD1 agrees at 8 bases. Germline V CDR1 and CDR2: MNHEY, SVGEGT. The CDR3 loop spans 14 amino acids. CDR3 amino acids: CASSRTGINIEAFF. In nucleotides, the CDR3 is TGTGCCAGCAGTCGGACAGGGATCAACATTGAAGCTTTCTTT.